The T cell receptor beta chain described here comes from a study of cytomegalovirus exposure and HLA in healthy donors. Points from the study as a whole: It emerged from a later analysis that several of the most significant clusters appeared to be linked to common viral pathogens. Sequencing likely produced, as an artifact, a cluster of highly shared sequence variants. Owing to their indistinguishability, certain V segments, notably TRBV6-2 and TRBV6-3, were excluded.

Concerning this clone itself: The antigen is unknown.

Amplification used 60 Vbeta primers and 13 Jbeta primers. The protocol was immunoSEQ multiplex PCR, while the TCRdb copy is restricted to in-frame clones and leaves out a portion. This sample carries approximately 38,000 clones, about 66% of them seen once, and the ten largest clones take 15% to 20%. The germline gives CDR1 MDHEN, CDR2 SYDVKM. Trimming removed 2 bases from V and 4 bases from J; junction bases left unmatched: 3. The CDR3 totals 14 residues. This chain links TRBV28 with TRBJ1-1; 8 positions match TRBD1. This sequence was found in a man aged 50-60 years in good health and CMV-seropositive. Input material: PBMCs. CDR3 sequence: CASSLAGGITEAFF. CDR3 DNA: TGTGCCAGCAGTTTAGCAGGGGGCATCACTGAAGCTTTCTTT.